A selection of T cell receptor beta chains follows, all from one sample in a study of blood T cell repertoires in COVID-19. The table came from immunoSEQ multiplex PCR; TCRdb's copy has only in-frame clones and leaves some out. The table lists about 260,000 clones, around 80% of them singletons. Sequenced material: peripheral blood. These receptors were collected from a man between 60 and 70 years old with acute or convalescent COVID-19. CDR3s include the opening cysteine and the closing phenylalanine or tryptophan. A D gene is named only where the DNA matches it firmly. Not every row has a clone size; where given, it reads once, few, many or a size class.

clone size: few; J gene: TRBJ2-5; V gene: TRBV10-3; D gene: -; CDR3 DNA: TGTGCCACCGCCCTATCTCACGGACAGTCAGAGACCCAGTACTTC; CDR3 protein: CATALSHGQSETQYF
clone size: -; J gene: TRBJ1-2; V gene: TRBV27; D gene: TRBD1; CDR3 DNA: TGTGCCAGCAGTTTATATCAAATTAGGCAGGGGACAGGTTTGTCAACTAGGTTCGATTATGGCTACACCTTC; CDR3 protein: CASSLYQIRQGTGLSTRFDYGYTF
clone size: -; J gene: TRBJ1-5; V gene: TRBV15; D gene: -; CDR3 DNA: TGTGCCACCAGCCGGCGGGGGGCGGGTCAGCCCCAGCATTTT; CDR3 protein: CATSRRGAGQPQHF
clone size: -; J gene: TRBJ2-3; V gene: TRBV2; D gene: -; CDR3 DNA: TGTGCCAGCAGTGGGACCGGGGGAGATACGCAGTATTTT; CDR3 protein: CASSGTGGDTQYF
clone size: -; J gene: TRBJ1-1; V gene: TRBV6-2/TRBV6-3; D gene: -; CDR3 DNA: TGTGCCAGCAGTTACTGGAGGGCTAACACTGAAGCTTTCTTT; CDR3 protein: CASSYWRANTEAFF
clone size: -; J gene: TRBJ2-3; V gene: TRBV24-1; D gene: -; CDR3 DNA: TGTGCCACCAGTGATGGAAAGGAGGGTAGGCCAGATACGCAGTATTTT; CDR3 protein: CATSDGKEGRPDTQYF
clone size: -; J gene: TRBJ2-7; V gene: TRBV5-8; D gene: TRBD1; CDR3 DNA: TGTGCCAGCAGCACCCGATCAGGGGGCTTTCGGTCCTACGAGCAGTACTTC; CDR3 protein: CASSTRSGGFRSYEQYF
clone size: -; J gene: TRBJ1-2; V gene: TRBV6-5; D gene: TRBD1; CDR3 DNA: TGTGCCAGCAGTTACTCGGCAGGGGGGTATGGCTACACCTTC; CDR3 protein: CASSYSAGGYGYTF
clone size: -; J gene: TRBJ2-5; V gene: TRBV27; D gene: -; CDR3 DNA: TGTGCCAGCAGATCCGGACTCGGAGAGACCCAGTACTTC; CDR3 protein: CASRSGLGETQYF
clone size: -; J gene: TRBJ2-3; V gene: TRBV19; D gene: -; CDR3 DNA: TGTGCCAGTAGTATTGTAGATCGCACAGATACGCAGTATTTT; CDR3 protein: CASSIVDRTDTQYF
clone size: -; J gene: TRBJ2-3; V gene: TRBV13; D gene: TRBD2; CDR3 DNA: TGTGCCAGCAGCTTACCACTAGCGGGCCCCACAGATACGCAGTATTTT; CDR3 protein: CASSLPLAGPTDTQYF
clone size: -; J gene: TRBJ1-4; V gene: TRBV7-9; D gene: -; CDR3 DNA: TGTGCCAGCAGCTTGTCAGGGAATGAAAAACTGTTTTTT; CDR3 protein: CASSLSGNEKLFF
clone size: -; J gene: TRBJ1-1; V gene: TRBV30; D gene: TRBD1; CDR3 DNA: TGTGCCTGGAGTGTAGGGACAGGGGGCGTCACTGAAGCTTTCTTT; CDR3 protein: CAWSVGTGGVTEAFF
clone size: -; J gene: TRBJ2-1; V gene: TRBV3-1/TRBV3-2; D gene: -; CDR3 DNA: TGTGCCAGCAGCCTTAGCGGCTCCTACAATGAGCAGTTCTTC; CDR3 protein: CASSLSGSYNEQFF
clone size: -; J gene: TRBJ2-5; V gene: TRBV5-1; D gene: TRBD1; CDR3 DNA: TGCGCCAGCAGCCCAGGGACAGCCAAAGAGACCCAGTACTTC; CDR3 protein: CASSPGTAKETQYF
clone size: -; J gene: TRBJ2-3; V gene: TRBV7-2; D gene: TRBD2; CDR3 DNA: TGTGCCAGCAGCTTAGTTGCGGGAGAAGATACGCAGTATTTT; CDR3 protein: CASSLVAGEDTQYF
clone size: few; J gene: TRBJ1-4; V gene: TRBV5-1; D gene: TRBD1; CDR3 DNA: TGCGCCAGCAGCAGTAACAGGGGAGAAAAACTGTTTTTT; CDR3 protein: CASSSNRGEKLFF
clone size: -; J gene: TRBJ1-2; V gene: TRBV6-1; D gene: -; CDR3 DNA: TGTGCCAGCAGTGAAACGGCAGGGGCCGGTGGCTACACCTTC; CDR3 protein: CASSETAGAGGYTF
clone size: once; J gene: TRBJ2-6; V gene: TRBV29-1; D gene: -; CDR3 DNA: TGCAGCGTAGCCGTCTCTGGGGCCAACGTCCTGACTTTC; CDR3 protein: CSVAVSGANVLTF
clone size: once; J gene: TRBJ2-7; V gene: TRBV11-2; D gene: -; CDR3 DNA: TGTGCCAGCAGCTCCGTCAGAAGGGACACCCCCTACGAGCAGTACTTC; CDR3 protein: CASSSVRRDTPYEQYF
clone size: -; J gene: TRBJ2-1; V gene: TRBV7-9; D gene: TRBD2; CDR3 DNA: TGTGCCAGCAGCTTACTTGCGGGAGCGCACAATGAGCAGTTCTTC; CDR3 protein: CASSLLAGAHNEQFF
clone size: -; J gene: TRBJ2-2; V gene: TRBV2; D gene: TRBD1; CDR3 DNA: TGTGCCAGCAGGTCACAGGGGGTTCGGACCGGGGAGCTGTTTTTT; CDR3 protein: CASRSQGVRTGELFF
clone size: once; J gene: TRBJ2-1; V gene: TRBV29-1; D gene: -; CDR3 DNA: TGCAGCGTTGCGGGGGCCTACAATGAGCAGTTCTTC; CDR3 protein: CSVAGAYNEQFF
clone size: -; J gene: TRBJ2-3; V gene: TRBV6-5; D gene: TRBD2; CDR3 DNA: TGTGCCAGCAGACTACTAGCGGGGGTATGGGATACGCAGTATTTT; CDR3 protein: CASRLLAGVWDTQYF
clone size: -; J gene: TRBJ1-5; V gene: TRBV10-3; D gene: -; CDR3 DNA: TGTGCCATCAGTGAGTCGCTAACTAGCAATCAGCCCCAGCATTTT; CDR3 protein: CAISESLTSNQPQHF
clone size: -; J gene: TRBJ2-5; V gene: TRBV6-5; D gene: TRBD2; CDR3 DNA: TGTGCCAGCAGGGGACTAGCGAGGGTAGAGACCCAGTACTTC; CDR3 protein: CASRGLARVETQYF
clone size: -; J gene: TRBJ1-2; V gene: TRBV28; D gene: -; CDR3 DNA: TGTGCCAGCGGGATGGGCGGGGCTAACTATGGCTACACCTTC; CDR3 protein: CASGMGGANYGYTF
clone size: -; J gene: TRBJ2-1; V gene: TRBV7-9; D gene: -; CDR3 DNA: TGTGCCAGCAGCTTAAGCGGAGGGCAAATCGGGAATGAGCAGTTCTTC; CDR3 protein: CASSLSGGQIGNEQFF
clone size: -; J gene: TRBJ1-1; V gene: TRBV5-1; D gene: -; CDR3 DNA: TGCGCCAGCAGCTCCCAATCCAGTACGAACACTGAAGCTTTCTTT; CDR3 protein: CASSSQSSTNTEAFF
clone size: -; J gene: TRBJ1-5; V gene: TRBV15; D gene: -; CDR3 DNA: TGTGCCACCAGCAGAGATCTTGACAGGAAAAATCAGCCCCAGCATTTT; CDR3 protein: CATSRDLDRKNQPQHF
clone size: -; J gene: TRBJ2-3; V gene: TRBV7-2; D gene: -; CDR3 DNA: TGTGCCAGCAGCTTAGATGGCCGAGGAAAGCAGTATTTT; CDR3 protein: CASSLDGRGKQYF
clone size: -; J gene: TRBJ2-3; V gene: TRBV5-1; D gene: TRBD1; CDR3 DNA: TGCGCCAGCAGGGCACAGGGGGTGGCAGATACGCAGTATTTT; CDR3 protein: CASRAQGVADTQYF
clone size: -; J gene: TRBJ2-3; V gene: TRBV10-1; D gene: -; CDR3 DNA: TGCGCCAGCAGTGACGGCGAGGCTAGCACAGATACGCAGTATTTT; CDR3 protein: CASSDGEASTDTQYF
clone size: -; J gene: TRBJ2-5; V gene: TRBV6-2/TRBV6-3; D gene: -; CDR3 DNA: TGTGCCAGCAGTTACCCTCTCCGCGGGGAAGAGACCCAGTACTTC; CDR3 protein: CASSYPLRGEETQYF
clone size: -; J gene: TRBJ1-5; V gene: TRBV6-5; D gene: -; CDR3 DNA: TGTGCCAGCACCGGAGGGACTTTCAATCAGCCCCAGCATTTT; CDR3 protein: CASTGGTFNQPQHF
clone size: -; J gene: TRBJ1-1; V gene: TRBV15; D gene: -; CDR3 DNA: TGTGCCACCAGCATGAGTCTCGACACTGAAGCTTTCTTT; CDR3 protein: CATSMSLDTEAFF
clone size: -; J gene: TRBJ2-2; V gene: TRBV18; D gene: -; CDR3 DNA: TGTGCCAGCTCTCCTGCCGGGACAAACACCGGGGAGCTGTTTTTT; CDR3 protein: CASSPAGTNTGELFF
clone size: -; J gene: TRBJ2-7; V gene: TRBV6-5; D gene: -; CDR3 DNA: TGTGCCAGCAGTTACTCGCAGTGGACTCCCTACGAGCAGTACTTC; CDR3 protein: CASSYSQWTPYEQYF
clone size: -; J gene: TRBJ1-2; V gene: TRBV7-9; D gene: -; CDR3 DNA: TGTGCCAGCAGCTCACAGGGATTCTATGGCTACACCTTC; CDR3 protein: CASSSQGFYGYTF
clone size: -; J gene: TRBJ2-1; V gene: TRBV23-1; D gene: -; CDR3 DNA: TGCGCCAGCAGTCGTGAGGGTGGGCGAGGAAATGAGCAGTTCTTC; CDR3 protein: CASSREGGRGNEQFF
clone size: -; J gene: TRBJ1-5; V gene: TRBV7-8; D gene: -; CDR3 DNA: TGTGCCAGCAGCTTAGGGGGAGGCGGGGCCGCCCAGCATTTT; CDR3 protein: CASSLGGGGAAQHF
clone size: -; J gene: TRBJ1-2; V gene: TRBV4-2; D gene: -; CDR3 DNA: TGTGCCAGCAGCCAAGAACAGTCCTATGGCTACACCTTC; CDR3 protein: CASSQEQSYGYTF
clone size: few; J gene: TRBJ2-7; V gene: TRBV28; D gene: TRBD2; CDR3 DNA: TGTGCCAGCAGCCCCGGACTAGCGGGAGTGTGGGAGCAGTACTTC; CDR3 protein: CASSPGLAGVWEQYF
clone size: once; J gene: TRBJ2-5; V gene: TRBV6-6; D gene: -; CDR3 DNA: TGTGCCAGCAGTTACTCGGCTCAAGAGACCCAGTACTTC; CDR3 protein: CASSYSAQETQYF
clone size: once; J gene: TRBJ1-2; V gene: TRBV9; D gene: -; CDR3 DNA: TGTGCCAGCAGCCCGGGGGTAGGGTGGATCTATGGCTACACCTTC; CDR3 protein: CASSPGVGWIYGYTF
clone size: -; J gene: TRBJ1-1; V gene: TRBV12-3/TRBV12-4; D gene: -; CDR3 DNA: TGTGCCAGCAGTTTACTCAGGGACACTGAAGCTTTCTTT; CDR3 protein: CASSLLRDTEAFF
clone size: -; J gene: TRBJ1-2; V gene: TRBV5-4; D gene: TRBD1; CDR3 DNA: TGTGCCAGCAGCTTCGGACAGGCACCCTATGGCTACACCTTC; CDR3 protein: CASSFGQAPYGYTF
clone size: -; J gene: TRBJ2-1; V gene: TRBV9; D gene: TRBD2; CDR3 DNA: TGTGCCAGCAGCCCCAGACGGGGGGGGAGTAACACTGGTGAGCAGTTCTTC; CDR3 protein: CASSPRRGGSNTGEQFF
clone size: -; J gene: TRBJ2-7; V gene: TRBV28; D gene: -; CDR3 DNA: TGTGCCAGCAGTTGGACAGCCTCCTACGAGCAGTACTTC; CDR3 protein: CASSWTASYEQYF
clone size: -; J gene: TRBJ1-3; V gene: TRBV6-1; D gene: -; CDR3 DNA: TGTGCCAGCAGTGACAGGGTTGGTGGAAACACCATATATTTT; CDR3 protein: CASSDRVGGNTIYF
clone size: -; J gene: TRBJ2-4; V gene: TRBV23-1; D gene: -; CDR3 DNA: TGCGCCAGCAGTCAATGCATCGGGGACATTCAGTACTTC; CDR3 protein: CASSQCIGDIQYF
clone size: -; J gene: TRBJ2-5; V gene: TRBV21-1; D gene: -; CDR3 DNA: TGTGCCAGCAGTGATAGCGGGACGGAGACCCAGTACTTC; CDR3 protein: CASSDSGTETQYF
clone size: -; J gene: TRBJ2-7; V gene: TRBV6-4; D gene: -; CDR3 DNA: TGTGCCAGCAGTGCACTACGCCCGGGACTGCTATACGAGCAGTACTTC; CDR3 protein: CASSALRPGLLYEQYF
clone size: -; J gene: TRBJ2-2; V gene: TRBV5-1; D gene: -; CDR3 DNA: TGCGCCAGCAGCTTGGAAGCGTACACCGGGGAGCTGTTTTTT; CDR3 protein: CASSLEAYTGELFF
clone size: -; J gene: TRBJ2-2; V gene: TRBV11-2; D gene: TRBD2; CDR3 DNA: TGTGCCAGCAGCCCCGGGACTAGCGGGAGGGCCTGGAACACCGGGGAGCTGTTTTTT; CDR3 protein: CASSPGTSGRAWNTGELFF
clone size: once; J gene: TRBJ2-7; V gene: TRBV7-7; D gene: -; CDR3 DNA: TGTGCTAGCAGCCCCGGACAGCCACCCTACGAGCAGTACTTC; CDR3 protein: CASSPGQPPYEQYF
clone size: -; J gene: TRBJ2-6; V gene: TRBV27; D gene: TRBD1; CDR3 DNA: TGTGCCAGCAGTTCTGGCAGGGGGCATGGTGGGGCCAACGTCCTGACTTTC; CDR3 protein: CASSSGRGHGGANVLTF
clone size: -; J gene: TRBJ1-1; V gene: TRBV9; D gene: TRBD1; CDR3 DNA: TGTGCCAGCAGCGTAGCTCCGACAGGGTTTTACACTGAAGCTTTCTTT; CDR3 protein: CASSVAPTGFYTEAFF
clone size: -; J gene: TRBJ1-1; V gene: TRBV7-3; D gene: -; CDR3 DNA: TGTGCCAGCAGCTTCTCTGGCACCTCGGCTTTCTTT; CDR3 protein: CASSFSGTSAFF